Listed here is a single T cell receptor beta chain. This sample is part of a study of cytomegalovirus exposure and HLA in healthy donors. Study context: HLA-typed donors were the source of 90 million or so unique TCRs, which an early data release held. Membership in the Caucasian-associated ancestry cluster was found for about four fifths of almost 400 genotyped donors.

PCR was performed using 60 Vbeta and 13 Jbeta primers. Clones were sequenced by immunoSEQ multiplex PCR, and TCRdb holds only the in-frame ones, with some missing. The sample yields 120,000 or so clones, 70% to 75% seen once. From germline, CDR1 is MNHNS and CDR2 SASEGT. The CDR3 is 15 residues long. The V end was cut by 4 bases, the J end by 5 bases, with 15 bases between. The chain uses TRBV6-1 and TRBJ1-5; D might be TRBD1 (5 bases). The source of this sequence is a middle-aged woman in good health and CMV-seronegative. Specimen: PBMCs. The CDR3 nucleotides read TGTGCCAGCAGTGCCCATACGCAGGGCGATCAGCCCCAGCATTTT. Translated: CASSAHTQGDQPQHF.